Described below is a single TCR beta chain sequence and its context. Its antigen is unknown. Nothing much larger sits one base from this clone, and base qualities are not available. Enrolling through a virtual design, the prospective study's participants ranged in age from about 18 to 100 years and lived across some 22 United States geographic areas. In the prospective study, cohorts were assigned on the basis of participant-reported clinical history obtained from a screening survey and a study questionnaire. ImmuneRACE Cohort 3 recovered participants were defined by two consecutive negative NP/OP PCR tests, healthcare professional clearance, or symptom resolution. Each participant in the prospective study had whole blood, serum and a nasopharyngeal or oropharyngeal swab collected by mobile phlebotomists. Prospective study participants could optionally give additional blood draws and questionnaires over an approximately 2-month period. Prospective study blood samples were shipped either frozen or at room temperature before DNA extraction.

The CDR3 holds 15 amino acids from the cysteine to the phenylalanine. Only the CDR3 DNA stays, 45 bases, in frame from base 1. Deletion took 6 bases off V and 1 base off J, with a span of 13 bases between the germline ends. CDR1 is given as LNHDA and CDR2 as SQIVND, both from the germline V gene (reference sequence). TCRbeta CDR3 regions were amplified from genomic DNA using the immunoSEQ Assay, a bias-controlled multiplex PCR. Regarding the original processing steps: The number of nucleated cells in each sample was estimated by amplification of reference gene primers within the assay. Sequence reads were collapsed and filtered to measure the absolute abundance of every unique TCRbeta CDR3 rearrangement. For each sample, productive Simpson clonality was calculated as the square root of Simpson's diversity index over productive rearrangements. TCRdb mirrors the immuneACCESS table, restricted to in-frame sequences. Some clones are absent from its copies; in checked studies, under half trace to an unresolved V gene, and the reason for the others is unknown. The DNA was the basis for D and trimming; V, J and clone size are from that table. The sample table contains around 140,000 clones; only one count was recorded for roughly three quarters of them. The ten top clones hold approximately 6% of the sample.

These data come from a study of blood T cell repertoires in COVID-19 (dated by TCRdb to between 2020 and 2021). About the investigation overall: Samples covering the acute and convalescent phases of COVID-19 were provided by collaborators in the United States, Italy and Spain. The prospective study material was composed of cDNA or gDNA derived from T cells, B-cell-depleted T cells, or PBMCs. Deeply sampled blood TCRbeta repertoires from subjects exposed to, actively infected with, or recovered from COVID-19 were included in the dataset. The repertoires were released in a freely available public database intended as a resource for research on the immune response to SARS-CoV-2. Samples came from the ongoing ImmuneRACE study (first 160 participants) plus 1,254 subjects from 6 global collaborators. The sample metadata nearly always contained a de-identified subject ID, COVID-19 status, age in years and sex. Where available, HLA class I and class II types were obtained from metadata supplied by the sample provider rather than from assay-based typing.

Study-wide conclusions, independent of this receptor: The quantity of clinical and demographic metadata differed by source and by participant and was supplied without curation.

The rearranged chain carries TRBV19 and TRBJ1-3, with TRBD1 tentatively as D gene (6 bases match). The origin of this receptor is a woman aged 50 to 60 who had recovered from COVID-19. Sequencing used PBMCs or T cells enriched from blood (not recorded which). In nucleotides, the sequence is TGTGCCAGTAGCATCCAAGGGGGTTCTGGAAACACCATATATTTT. Translated, this gives CASSIQGGSGNTIYF.